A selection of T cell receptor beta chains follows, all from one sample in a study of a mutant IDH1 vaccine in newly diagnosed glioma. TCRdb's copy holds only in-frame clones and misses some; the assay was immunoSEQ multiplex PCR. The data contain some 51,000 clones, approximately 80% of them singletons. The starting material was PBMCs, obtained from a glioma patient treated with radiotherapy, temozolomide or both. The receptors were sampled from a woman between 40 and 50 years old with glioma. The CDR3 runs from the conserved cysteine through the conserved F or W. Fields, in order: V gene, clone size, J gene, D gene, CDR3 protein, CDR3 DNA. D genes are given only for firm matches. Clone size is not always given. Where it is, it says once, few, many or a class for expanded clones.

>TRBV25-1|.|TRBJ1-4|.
CASSEPPQRGVSEKLFF
TGTGCCAGCAGTGAACCCCCTCAGAGGGGCGTTAGTGAAAAACTGTTTTTT
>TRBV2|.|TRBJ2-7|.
CASSRDGTYEQYF
TGTGCCAGCAGCCGGGACGGAACCTACGAGCAGTACTTC
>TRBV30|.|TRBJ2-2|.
CAWTGLSNTGELFF
TGTGCCTGGACAGGGTTATCAAACACCGGGGAGCTGTTTTTT
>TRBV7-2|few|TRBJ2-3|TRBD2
CASSRWSGGYTDTQYF
TGTGCCAGCAGCCGCTGGAGCGGGGGTTACACAGATACGCAGTATTTT
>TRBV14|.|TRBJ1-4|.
CASSQDPGRRSFATNEKLFF
TGTGCCAGCAGCCAAGATCCGGGACGGAGGTCGTTTGCAACTAATGAAAAACTGTTTTTT
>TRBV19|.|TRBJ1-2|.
CASSADRTYGYTF
TGTGCCAGTAGTGCCGACAGGACCTATGGCTACACCTTC
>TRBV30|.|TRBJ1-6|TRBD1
CASGQSSYNSPLHF
TGTGCCTCGGGACAGAGCTCCTATAATTCACCCCTCCACTTT
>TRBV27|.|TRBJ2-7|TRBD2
CASSFLTSGGAYEQYF
TGTGCCAGCAGTTTCCTCACTAGCGGGGGGGCCTACGAGCAGTACTTC
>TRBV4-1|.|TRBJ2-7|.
CASSQELSLGRPYEQYF
TGCGCCAGCAGCCAAGAACTCAGTCTCGGCAGGCCCTACGAGCAGTACTTC
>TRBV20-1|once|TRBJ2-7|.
CSATQMYEQYF
TGCAGTGCTACACAGATGTACGAGCAGTACTTC
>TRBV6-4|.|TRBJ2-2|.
CASRQGEAGELFF
TGTGCCAGCAGGCAGGGAGAAGCCGGGGAGCTGTTTTTT
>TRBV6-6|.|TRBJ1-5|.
CASTHYSNQPQHF
TGTGCCAGCACTCACTATAGCAATCAGCCCCAGCATTTT
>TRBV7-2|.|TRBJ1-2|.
CASSLNGRSYGYTF
TGTGCCAGCAGCTTAAACGGTCGATCCTATGGCTACACCTTC
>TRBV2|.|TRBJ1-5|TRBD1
CASGKGAGQPQHF
TGTGCCAGCGGGAAGGGGGCAGGTCAGCCCCAGCATTTT
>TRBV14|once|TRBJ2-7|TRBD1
CASSHLLTGGRYEQYF
TGTGCCAGCAGCCACCTATTAACAGGGGGTCGGTACGAGCAGTACTTC
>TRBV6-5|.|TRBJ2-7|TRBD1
CASSRAGTGNYEQYF
TGTGCCAGCAGTAGGGCAGGGACAGGGAACTACGAGCAGTACTTC
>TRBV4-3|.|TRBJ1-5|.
CASRLNLWGRDQPQHF
TGCGCCAGCAGACTTAACCTCTGGGGGCGCGATCAGCCCCAGCATTTT
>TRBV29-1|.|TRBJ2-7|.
CSALWQGYEQYF
TGCAGCGCTCTGTGGCAGGGCTACGAGCAGTACTTC
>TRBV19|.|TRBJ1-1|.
CASIYAKRGQAFF
TGTGCCAGTATTTATGCGAAGAGGGGTCAAGCTTTCTTT
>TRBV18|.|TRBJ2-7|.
CASSRVSQGEQYF
TGTGCCAGCTCACGTGTTAGTCAGGGCGAGCAGTACTTC
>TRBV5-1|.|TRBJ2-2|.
CATPGDQQNTGELFF
TGCGCCACCCCCGGGGATCAGCAAAACACCGGGGAGCTGTTTTTT
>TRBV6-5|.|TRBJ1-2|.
CASREFNHYGYTF
TGTGCCAGCAGAGAGTTCAACCACTATGGCTACACCTTC
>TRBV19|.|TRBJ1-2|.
CASSMKDGGYTF
TGTGCCAGTAGTATGAAGGATGGAGGCTACACCTTC
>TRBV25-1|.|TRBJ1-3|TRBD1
CASGPTGDSGNTIYF
TGTGCCAGCGGGCCCACAGGGGACTCTGGAAACACCATATATTTT
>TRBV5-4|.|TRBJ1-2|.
CASSLGRGQTNYGYTF
TGTGCCAGCAGCTTGGGCAGGGGACAAACCAACTATGGCTACACCTTC
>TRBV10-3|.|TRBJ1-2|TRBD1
CAINPTGGNYGYTF
TGTGCCATCAACCCGACAGGGGGCAACTATGGCTACACCTTC
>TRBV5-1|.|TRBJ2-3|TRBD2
CASKRGTSGVTDTQYF
TGCGCCAGCAAGAGGGGAACTAGCGGGGTAACAGATACGCAGTATTTT
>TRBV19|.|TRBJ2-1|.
CASAGQFHEQFF
TGTGCCAGCGCCGGGCAGTTCCATGAGCAGTTCTTC
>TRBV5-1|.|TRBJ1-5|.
CASSLGALANQPQHF
TGCGCCAGCAGCTTGGGAGCTTTAGCAAATCAGCCCCAGCATTTT
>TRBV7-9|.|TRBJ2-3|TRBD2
CASSSSSGGAVRTQYF
TGTGCCAGCAGCTCCTCTAGCGGGGGCGCCGTCCGTACGCAGTATTTT
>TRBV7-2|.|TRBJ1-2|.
CASSLEGQYYGYTF
TGTGCCAGCAGCTTAGAAGGCCAGTACTATGGCTACACCTTC
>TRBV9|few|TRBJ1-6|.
CASSPQLDSPLHF
TGTGCCAGCAGCCCACAGCTCGATTCACCCCTCCACTTT
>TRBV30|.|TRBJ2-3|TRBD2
CASGTSGGGTQYF
TGTGCCTCAGGGACTAGCGGGGGTGGTACGCAGTATTTT
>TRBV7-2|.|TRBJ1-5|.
CASSLGGFRNQPQHF
TGTGCCAGCAGCTTGGGCGGGTTTCGCAATCAGCCCCAGCATTTT
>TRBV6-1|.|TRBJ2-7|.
CLIRGHLPYEQYF
TGTCTGATCCGTGGACACCTTCCCTACGAGCAGTACTTC
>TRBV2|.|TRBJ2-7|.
CASTAPGYEQYF
TGTGCCAGCACCGCCCCCGGGTACGAGCAGTACTTC
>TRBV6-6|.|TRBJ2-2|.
CASSHPGQRTGELFF
TGTGCCAGCAGCCATCCGGGGCAGAGAACCGGGGAGCTGTTTTTT
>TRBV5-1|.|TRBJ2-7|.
CASSRPSTRTGSSYEQYF
TGCGCCAGCAGCCGCCCCTCTACCCGGACGGGAAGCTCCTACGAGCAGTACTTC
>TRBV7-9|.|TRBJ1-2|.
CASSLEVDNYGYTF
TGTGCCAGCAGCTTAGAGGTGGATAACTATGGCTACACCTTC
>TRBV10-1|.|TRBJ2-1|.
CASSEGGYNEQFF
TGCGCCAGCAGTGAAGGGGGTTACAATGAGCAGTTCTTC
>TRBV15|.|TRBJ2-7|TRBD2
CATSRDGGNTYEQYF
TGTGCCACCAGCAGGGACGGGGGGAACACCTACGAGCAGTACTTC
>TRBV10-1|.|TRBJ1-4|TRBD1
CASSGQANEKLFF
TGCGCCAGCTCGGGACAGGCTAATGAAAAACTGTTTTTT
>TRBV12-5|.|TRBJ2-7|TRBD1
CASGLGATGSSYEQYF
TGTGCTAGTGGTTTGGGGGCGACAGGGAGCTCCTACGAGCAGTACTTC
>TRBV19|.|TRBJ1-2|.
CASSLSGGVNYGYTF
TGTGCCAGTAGTCTCTCCGGAGGAGTAAACTATGGCTACACCTTC
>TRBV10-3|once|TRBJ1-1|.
CAVLVGTEAFF
TGTGCCGTCCTCGTTGGCACTGAAGCTTTCTTT
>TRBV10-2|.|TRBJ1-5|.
CASSEVDTSSNQPQHF
TGCGCCAGCAGTGAGGTTGACACCTCAAGCAATCAGCCCCAGCATTTT
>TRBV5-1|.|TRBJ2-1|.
CASSLELALPMKFF
TGCGCCAGCAGCTTGGAGCTAGCCCTGCCGATGAAGTTCTTC
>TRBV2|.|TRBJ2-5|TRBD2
CASIQGPEAGGETQYF
TGTGCCAGCATTCAGGGGCCGGAGGCGGGGGGTGAGACCCAGTACTTC
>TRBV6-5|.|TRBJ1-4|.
CASSYGGLGEKLFF
TGTGCCAGCAGTTACGGGGGGCTCGGTGAAAAACTGTTTTTT
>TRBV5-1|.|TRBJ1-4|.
CASSLFAPGNEKLFF
TGCGCCAGCAGCTTGTTTGCTCCCGGTAATGAAAAACTGTTTTTT
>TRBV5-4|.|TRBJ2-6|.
CASSPGGLTGGANVLTF
TGTGCCAGCAGCCCGGGGGGCCTTACTGGTGGGGCCAACGTCCTGACTTTC